A selection of T cell receptor beta chains follows, all from one sample in a study of blood T cell repertoires in COVID-19. Some clones are missing from TCRdb's copy, which holds only in-frame ones; the method was immunoSEQ multiplex PCR. The data contain 45,000 to 50,000 clones, 75% to 85% of them singletons. Input material: peripheral blood. The source is an elderly man in a cohort sampled during active COVID-19. CDR3s include the opening cysteine and the closing phenylalanine or tryptophan. Fields, in order: clone size, J gene, CDR3 length, V gene, D gene, CDR3 DNA, CDR3 protein. The D gene is left open where the match is weak. Rows give clone size only sometimes, using once, few, many, or a class for an expanded clone.

clone_size: .
j_call: TRBJ2-1
cdr3_length: 13
v_call: TRBV2
d_call: TRBD1
cdr3_nt: TGTGCCAGCACCGGGGACAGGAGGAATGAGCAGTTCTTC
cdr3_aa: CASTGDRRNEQFF

clone_size: .
j_call: TRBJ1-5
cdr3_length: 15
v_call: TRBV9
d_call: TRBD1
cdr3_nt: TGTGCCAGCAGCGTAGGTGGGGACAGGTCCCAGCCCCAGCATTTT
cdr3_aa: CASSVGGDRSQPQHF

clone_size: .
j_call: TRBJ1-2
cdr3_length: 14
v_call: TRBV28
d_call: .
cdr3_nt: TGTGCCAGCAGTTGGTCTGACAGGCCCTATGGCTACACCTTC
cdr3_aa: CASSWSDRPYGYTF

clone_size: .
j_call: TRBJ2-1
cdr3_length: 11
v_call: TRBV5-1
d_call: .
cdr3_nt: TGCGCCAGCAGCCAGAACAATGAGCAGTTCTTC
cdr3_aa: CASSQNNEQFF

clone_size: .
j_call: TRBJ2-7
cdr3_length: 15
v_call: TRBV11-3
d_call: TRBD1
cdr3_nt: TGTGCCAGCAGCTCCACCGGACTGACAGGGAACGAGCAGTACTTC
cdr3_aa: CASSSTGLTGNEQYF

clone_size: .
j_call: TRBJ2-1
cdr3_length: 15
v_call: TRBV11-2
d_call: TRBD1
cdr3_nt: TGTGCCAGCAGCATCGGACAGGGGGCTTACAATGAGCAGTTCTTC
cdr3_aa: CASSIGQGAYNEQFF

clone_size: once
j_call: TRBJ2-7
cdr3_length: 13
v_call: TRBV14
d_call: TRBD1
cdr3_nt: TGTGCCAGCAGCCGGACAGGGGGCCACGAGCAGTACTTC
cdr3_aa: CASSRTGGHEQYF

clone_size: .
j_call: TRBJ2-5
cdr3_length: 15
v_call: TRBV5-1
d_call: TRBD1
cdr3_nt: TGCGCCAGCAGCCTGTCGGACAGGGGGCCTGGGACCCAGTACTTC
cdr3_aa: CASSLSDRGPGTQYF

clone_size: .
j_call: TRBJ1-6
cdr3_length: 13
v_call: TRBV5-4
d_call: .
cdr3_nt: TGTGCCAGCAGCTCGAGCGAGGTTTCACCCCTCCACTTT
cdr3_aa: CASSSSEVSPLHF

clone_size: .
j_call: TRBJ2-7
cdr3_length: 13
v_call: TRBV12-3/TRBV12-4
d_call: .
cdr3_nt: TGTGCCAGCAGTTTGAGAGGGGGAAAGGGGCAGTACTTC
cdr3_aa: CASSLRGGKGQYF

clone_size: .
j_call: TRBJ2-3
cdr3_length: 20
v_call: TRBV3-1/TRBV3-2
d_call: TRBD2
cdr3_nt: TGTGCCAGCAGCCAAGTGGAAGGGACTAGCGGGAGAGACTGTACAGATACGCAGTATTTT
cdr3_aa: CASSQVEGTSGRDCTDTQYF

clone_size: .
j_call: TRBJ2-7
cdr3_length: 15
v_call: TRBV5-1
d_call: TRBD1
cdr3_nt: TGCGCCAGCAGTCCTCCGGGACAGGGGGCGAGCGAGCAGTACTTC
cdr3_aa: CASSPPGQGASEQYF

clone_size: .
j_call: TRBJ2-2
cdr3_length: 15
v_call: TRBV5-4
d_call: .
cdr3_nt: TGTGCCAGCACCTATGGGACATCGAACACCGGGGAGCTGTTTTTT
cdr3_aa: CASTYGTSNTGELFF

clone_size: .
j_call: TRBJ2-5
cdr3_length: 17
v_call: TRBV24-1
d_call: .
cdr3_nt: TGTGCCACCAGTGACCCAGTGGACAGCCCCTATGGCGAGACCCAGTACTTC
cdr3_aa: CATSDPVDSPYGETQYF

clone_size: .
j_call: TRBJ1-1
cdr3_length: 14
v_call: TRBV27
d_call: .
cdr3_nt: TGTGCCAGCAACTCTATCGGGGAGAACACTGAAGCTTTCTTT
cdr3_aa: CASNSIGENTEAFF

clone_size: .
j_call: TRBJ1-1
cdr3_length: 17
v_call: TRBV27
d_call: TRBD1
cdr3_nt: TGTGCCAGCAGTAGAACCTCATGGACAGGGGTGAACACTGAAGCTTTCTTT
cdr3_aa: CASSRTSWTGVNTEAFF

clone_size: few
j_call: TRBJ2-2
cdr3_length: 14
v_call: TRBV10-2
d_call: .
cdr3_nt: TGCGCCAGCAGGGAGGGAGTCGACACCGGGGAGCTGTTTTTT
cdr3_aa: CASREGVDTGELFF

clone_size: .
j_call: TRBJ2-7
cdr3_length: 16
v_call: TRBV4-1
d_call: TRBD2
cdr3_nt: TGCGCCAGCAGCCAAGAGCCGGTAGCGGGGGTTTACGAGCAGTACTTC
cdr3_aa: CASSQEPVAGVYEQYF

clone_size: .
j_call: TRBJ1-5
cdr3_length: 12
v_call: TRBV7-8
d_call: .
cdr3_nt: TGTGCCAGCAGCTTAGTTCTCCAGCCCCAGCATTTT
cdr3_aa: CASSLVLQPQHF

clone_size: .
j_call: TRBJ2-5
cdr3_length: 15
v_call: TRBV7-9
d_call: .
cdr3_nt: TGTGCCAGCAGCTTAGTTGCGGGGCTCGGTGAGACCCAGTACTTC
cdr3_aa: CASSLVAGLGETQYF

clone_size: few
j_call: TRBJ1-2
cdr3_length: 14
v_call: TRBV19
d_call: TRBD1
cdr3_nt: TGTGCCAGTAGTATACTCGGGACAGAATATGGCTACACCTTC
cdr3_aa: CASSILGTEYGYTF

clone_size: .
j_call: TRBJ1-4
cdr3_length: 15
v_call: TRBV6-5
d_call: .
cdr3_nt: TGTGCCAGCAGTTACGACAGCAGTTCGAATGAAAAACTGTTTTTT
cdr3_aa: CASSYDSSSNEKLFF

clone_size: .
j_call: TRBJ2-3
cdr3_length: 14
v_call: TRBV27
d_call: .
cdr3_nt: TGTGCCAGCAGTTTGGGCAGGGGCACAGATACGCAGTATTTT
cdr3_aa: CASSLGRGTDTQYF

clone_size: .
j_call: TRBJ2-3
cdr3_length: 16
v_call: TRBV6-6
d_call: .
cdr3_nt: TGTGCCAGCAGTTACTCGGTGGGCGGGGGCACAGATACGCAGTATTTT
cdr3_aa: CASSYSVGGGTDTQYF

clone_size: .
j_call: TRBJ1-4
cdr3_length: 16
v_call: TRBV15
d_call: .
cdr3_nt: TGTGCCACCAGCAGAGATTGGGGAGCAACTAATGAAAAACTGTTTTTT
cdr3_aa: CATSRDWGATNEKLFF

clone_size: .
j_call: TRBJ2-2
cdr3_length: 17
v_call: TRBV11-3
d_call: TRBD2
cdr3_nt: TGTGCCAGCAGCCTAAGACTAGCGGGAGGGGCCACCGGGGAGCTGTTTTTT
cdr3_aa: CASSLRLAGGATGELFF

clone_size: .
j_call: TRBJ2-5
cdr3_length: 12
v_call: TRBV14
d_call: .
cdr3_nt: TGTGCCAGCAGCCTGGGGCGGGAGACCCAGTACTTC
cdr3_aa: CASSLGRETQYF

clone_size: once
j_call: TRBJ1-3
cdr3_length: 13
v_call: TRBV12-3/TRBV12-4
d_call: TRBD1
cdr3_nt: TGTGCCAGCAGACAGGGGGCTGGAAACACCATATATTTT
cdr3_aa: CASRQGAGNTIYF

clone_size: .
j_call: TRBJ2-5
cdr3_length: 17
v_call: TRBV7-2
d_call: TRBD2
cdr3_nt: TGTGCCAGCAGCTTAGGGCCGGGCGGGAGAGGGAGAGAGACCCAGTACTTC
cdr3_aa: CASSLGPGGRGRETQYF

clone_size: .
j_call: TRBJ2-7
cdr3_length: 15
v_call: TRBV3-1/TRBV3-2
d_call: TRBD1
cdr3_nt: TGTGCCAGCAGCCCCTCCGCGACAGGGAACTACGAGCAGTACTTC
cdr3_aa: CASSPSATGNYEQYF

clone_size: .
j_call: TRBJ2-7
cdr3_length: 13
v_call: TRBV6-5
d_call: TRBD2
cdr3_nt: TGTGCCAGCACCATTTCGGGAGGCTACGAGCAGTACTTC
cdr3_aa: CASTISGGYEQYF

clone_size: .
j_call: TRBJ2-3
cdr3_length: 13
v_call: TRBV5-6
d_call: .
cdr3_nt: TGTGCCAGCAGCTTGGCTTCCACAGATACGCAGTATTTT
cdr3_aa: CASSLASTDTQYF

clone_size: .
j_call: TRBJ1-1
cdr3_length: 13
v_call: TRBV29-1
d_call: TRBD1
cdr3_nt: TGCAGCGCAAGGACAGGACTGAACACTGAAGCTTTCTTT
cdr3_aa: CSARTGLNTEAFF

clone_size: .
j_call: TRBJ1-1
cdr3_length: 16
v_call: TRBV4-1
d_call: .
cdr3_nt: TGCGCCAGCAGCCAAGAAGGGAACAGGGTCAACAGTGAAGCTTTCTTT
cdr3_aa: CASSQEGNRVNSEAFF

clone_size: .
j_call: TRBJ2-1
cdr3_length: 16
v_call: TRBV5-4
d_call: TRBD2
cdr3_nt: TGTGCCAGCAGCCCCGGGGTGGGCGGGAGGAACAATGAGCAGTTCTTC
cdr3_aa: CASSPGVGGRNNEQFF

clone_size: .
j_call: TRBJ1-5
cdr3_length: 14
v_call: TRBV7-2
d_call: .
cdr3_nt: TGTGCCAGCAGCTTCGACAGTAGCAATCAGCCCCAGCATTTT
cdr3_aa: CASSFDSSNQPQHF

clone_size: .
j_call: TRBJ2-7
cdr3_length: 15
v_call: TRBV10-3
d_call: .
cdr3_nt: TGTGCCATCAGTGAGTCGACAGGATCGGGCTACGAGCAGTACTTC
cdr3_aa: CAISESTGSGYEQYF

clone_size: once
j_call: TRBJ2-6
cdr3_length: 16
v_call: TRBV19
d_call: .
cdr3_nt: TGTGCCACCGCGAAGGGACATTACTCTGGGGCCAACGTCCTGACTTTC
cdr3_aa: CATAKGHYSGANVLTF

clone_size: .
j_call: TRBJ2-7
cdr3_length: 12
v_call: TRBV19
d_call: .
cdr3_nt: TGTGCCAGTAGGGGCCGGGGGTACGAGCAGTACTTC
cdr3_aa: CASRGRGYEQYF

clone_size: .
j_call: TRBJ1-2
cdr3_length: 15
v_call: TRBV4-1
d_call: .
cdr3_nt: TGCGCCAGCAGCCCCTGGGGGCAGGTCAACTATGGCTACACCTTC
cdr3_aa: CASSPWGQVNYGYTF

clone_size: few
j_call: TRBJ2-1
cdr3_length: 15
v_call: TRBV11-3
d_call: .
cdr3_nt: TGTGCCAGCAGCTTAGATGGACTACGGTACAATGAGCAGTTCTTC
cdr3_aa: CASSLDGLRYNEQFF

clone_size: .
j_call: TRBJ2-3
cdr3_length: 15
v_call: TRBV24-1
d_call: TRBD2
cdr3_nt: TGTGCCACCTCTCCGGGACTAGGGGCGGGGGATACGCAGTATTTT
cdr3_aa: CATSPGLGAGDTQYF

clone_size: .
j_call: TRBJ2-4
cdr3_length: 19
v_call: TRBV4-3
d_call: TRBD1
cdr3_nt: TGCGCCAGCAGCCAAGGAACCACAGGGGGTGGAAGAGCCAAAAACATTCAGTACTTC
cdr3_aa: CASSQGTTGGGRAKNIQYF

clone_size: .
j_call: TRBJ1-3
cdr3_length: 13
v_call: TRBV7-3
d_call: .
cdr3_nt: TGTGCCAGCAGCTTTACAGGTGGAAACACCATATATTTT
cdr3_aa: CASSFTGGNTIYF

clone_size: .
j_call: TRBJ2-7
cdr3_length: 13
v_call: TRBV10-3
d_call: .
cdr3_nt: TGTGCCATCAGAGATCAACAGGGCTACGAGCAGTACTTC
cdr3_aa: CAIRDQQGYEQYF

clone_size: .
j_call: TRBJ1-1
cdr3_length: 15
v_call: TRBV18
d_call: TRBD1
cdr3_nt: TGTGCCAGCGTACTGCGGACAGGGCCAAACACTGAAGCTTTCTTT
cdr3_aa: CASVLRTGPNTEAFF

clone_size: .
j_call: TRBJ1-2
cdr3_length: 13
v_call: TRBV5-4
d_call: .
cdr3_nt: TGTGCCAGCAGCCTGGGGACTCAGGATGGCTACACCTTC
cdr3_aa: CASSLGTQDGYTF

clone_size: .
j_call: TRBJ2-3
cdr3_length: 14
v_call: TRBV29-1
d_call: .
cdr3_nt: TGCAGCGTTGGAGCGACGGGTAGCACAGATACGCAGTATTTT
cdr3_aa: CSVGATGSTDTQYF

clone_size: .
j_call: TRBJ1-4
cdr3_length: 16
v_call: TRBV10-1
d_call: .
cdr3_nt: TGCGCCAGCAGTGATAACCTCGGGTTGATAAATGAAAAACTGTTTTTT
cdr3_aa: CASSDNLGLINEKLFF